The 30 T cell receptor beta chains below come from one sample, sequenced in a study of blood T cell repertoires in COVID-19. Method: immunoSEQ multiplex PCR; TCRdb's copy keeps in-frame clones and lacks some. The sample carries some 300,000 clones, roughly nine tenths recorded once. Input material: PBMCs or T cells enriched from blood (not recorded which). These receptors were collected from a woman aged 45-65 years who had been exposed to COVID-19.

J is TRBJ2-7 and V is TRBV3-1 (or the pseudogene TRBV3-2), with D perhaps matching TRBD1 (6 bases). This CDR3 comprises 14 residues. Trimming left V 1 base short and J 7 bases short, with 14 bases between. Germline-derived CDR1 and CDR2 are LGHDT and YNNKEL (reference sequence). The CDR3 DNA follows: TGTGCCAGCAGCCAAGGGACAGTGAGCGGAGAGCAGTACTTC. The encoded protein is CASSQGTVSGEQYF.

The V and J genes are TRBV28 and TRBJ1-5, with D perhaps matching TRBD1 (6 bases). The CDR3 sequence is 16 residues long. Looked up from germline, CDR1 is MDHEN and CDR2 is SYDVKM. The V gene lost 6 bases and the J gene lost 6 bases, with 21 bases spanning the gap. The CDR3 DNA reads TGTGCCAGCAGGACCGCGGGGGGCAGGGCGGGTCAGCCCCAGCATTTT. It codes for CASRTAGGRAGQPQHF. Full variable domain (missing parts from reference TRBV28 and TRBJ1-5): DVKVTQSSRYLVKRTGEKVFLECVQDMDHENMFWYRQDPGLGLRLIYFSYDVKMKEKGDIPEGYSVSREKKERFSLILESASTNQTSMYLCASRTAGGRAGQPQHFGDGTRLSIL.

The chain joins TRBV2 to TRBJ1-4, with TRBD1 matching 8 bases. In germline, CDR1 is SNHLY, CDR2 FYNNEI. CDR3 length equals 14 residues. Trimming took 7 bases from V and 7 from J; bases not matched to a gene: 8. The CDR3: CASNPGQAFEKLFF. CDR3 nucleotides: TGTGCCAGCAATCCGGGACAGGCTTTTGAAAAACTGTTTTTT.

The chain is built from TRBV30 and TRBJ2-7; tentative D call: TRBD1 (6 bases). The CDR3 is 14 amino acids. Germline CDR1 reads GTSNPN; CDR2 reads SVGIG (reference sequence). The V end lost 0 bases, the J end lost 2 bases, and 11 bases lay between the germline ends. CDR3 bases: TGTGCCTGGAGTGTATATGGGGGCACCTACGAGCAGTACTTC. Residues: CAWSVYGGTYEQYF.

This chain connects TRBV9 to TRBJ1-1, with D maybe TRBD1 (6 bases). The germline V gene encodes CDR1 SGDLS and CDR2 YYNGEE. V gave up 3 bases and J gave up 1 base, with 10 bases separating them. The CDR3 runs 14 residues. For the CDR3, the DNA is TGTGCCAGCAGCGATGGACAGAGGAACACTGAAGCTTTCTTT. Translating it yields CASSDGQRNTEAFF.

The gene calls are TRBV28 and TRBJ2-1; 9 positions match TRBD1. Germline CDR1 and CDR2: MDHEN and SYDVKM. The CDR3 has 16 residues. The V and J ends lost 5 bases and 3 bases, in that order; junction bases with no gene match: 8. As DNA, the CDR3 is TGTGCCAGCAGTCGAATCCGGGACAGGGACTACAATGAGCAGTTCTTC. Translating gives CASSRIRDRDYNEQFF.

Points on this clone: The identical CDR3 is also encoded by other nucleotide sequences in the sample. V is TRBV29-1 and J is TRBJ2-2; 7 bases line up with TRBD1. The V segment lost 6 bases and the J segment 0 bases; nucleotides outside the gene matches: 7. Germline-derived CDR1 and CDR2 are SQVTM and ANQGSEA. CDR3 size: 15 residues. CDR3 sequence (DNA): TGCAGCGTACGCACCGGGACAGCGAACACCGGGGAGCTGTTTTTT. Its protein is CSVRTGTANTGELFF.

J is TRBJ2-3 and V is TRBV10-3; weak D call: TRBD2 (6 bases). The CDR3 has 16 residues. Per germline, CDR1 ENHRY and CDR2 SYGVKD. Trimming removed 4 bases from V and 0 bases from J, with 14 bases in between. The CDR3 loop reads CAISGVTRGSTDTQYF. The DNA of the CDR3 is TGTGCCATCAGTGGAGTGACCCGGGGGAGCACAGATACGCAGTATTTT.

The chain recombines TRBV5-6 with TRBJ1-1, with a tentative D call TRBD1 (5 bases). Germline V gives CDR1 SGHDT, CDR2 YYEEEE. V was shortened by 3 bases and J by 1 base, with 10 bases between the two germline ends. The CDR3 extends over 14 amino acids. The CDR3: CASSSGLKNTEAFF. CDR3 DNA sequence: TGTGCCAGCAGCTCAGGGCTGAAGAACACTGAAGCTTTCTTT.

The genes are TRBV7-8 and TRBJ2-2; TRBD2 matches 9 bases. The length of the CDR3 is 16 residues. With V trimmed by 0 bases and J by 6 bases, 5 bases remained unmatched. From germline, CDR1 is SGHVS and CDR2 FQNEAQ. CDR3 loop: CASSLAVAGGSGELFF. DNA for the CDR3: TGTGCCAGCAGCTTAGCGGTTGCGGGGGGGTCCGGGGAGCTGTTTTTT.

The chain is built from TRBV7-6 and TRBJ2-1, with D perhaps matching TRBD1 (5 bases). V was clipped by 1 base and J by 15 bases, with 16 bases between them. The CDR3 covers 13 residues. Germline V gene sequence: CDR1 SGHVS, CDR2 FNYEAQ. This chain's CDR3 is CASSLVSDSPPFF. DNA of the CDR3: TGTGCCAGCAGCTTAGTATCAGACAGTCCCCCGTTCTTC.

This chain links TRBV6-1 with TRBJ1-5; D is undetermined. This CDR3 is built from 16 residues. Trimming took 4 bases from V and 0 from J, leaving 13 bases between them. The V gene's germline CDR1 is MNHNS and CDR2 SASEGT. The CDR3 sequence: CASSATGIYSNQPQHF. In DNA, the CDR3 is TGTGCCAGCAGTGCAACGGGGATTTATAGCAATCAGCCCCAGCATTTT.

The J gene is TRBJ1-4, the V gene TRBV6-1; 7 positions agree with TRBD1. CDR3 length: 15 residues. Trimming at V came to 3 bases and at J to 6 bases, leaving 7 bases not matched to a gene. CDR1 and CDR2 from the germline V gene are MNHNS and SASEGT. The DNA for the CDR3 is TGTGCCAGCAGTGAGATTACAGGGGTTTATGAAAAACTGTTTTTT. Amino acids: CASSEITGVYEKLFF.

V and J are TRBV9 and TRBJ2-3, with D maybe TRBD1 (6 bases). The germline V gene encodes CDR1 SGDLS and CDR2 YYNGEE. The CDR3 has 14 residues. V was pared by 1 base and J by 5 bases, with 11 bases between. The CDR3 DNA sequence: TGTGCCAGCAGCGTACAGGGGTCTGGAGATACGCAGTATTTT. This sequence encodes CASSVQGSGDTQYF. The whole variable domain, filled in from reference TRBV9 and TRBJ2-3, reads DSGVTQTPKHLITATGQRVTLRCSPRSGDLSVYWYQQSLDQGLQFLIQYYNGEERAKGNILERFSAQQFPDLHSELNLSSLELGDSALYFCASSVQGSGDTQYFGPGTRLTVL.

The rearrangement uses TRBV4-2 and TRBJ2-2, with a weak D call TRBD1 (5 bases). The ends were cut back, 1 base at V and 10 bases at J, with 13 bases in the middle. The CDR3 is 14 amino acids. Germline CDR1 LGHNA, CDR2 YNFKEQ. Written as DNA, the CDR3 is TGTGCCAGCAGCCAAGGGTTTCAGGGTTCGGAGCTGTTTTTT. Its translation: CASSQGFQGSELFF.

V and J are TRBV7-6 and TRBJ2-2, with 8 bases matching TRBD2. The CDR3 extends over 16 amino acids. The trim removed 5 bases at V and 6 bases at J, leaving 11 bases unmatched. CDR1 and CDR2 (germline): SGHVS, FNYEAQ. The CDR3 nucleotides read TGTGCCAGCAGCGGTAGCGGGGCCCGAGGGTCCGGGGAGCTGTTTTTT. Its protein is CASSGSGARGSGELFF.

This CDR3 reads CASSPVRGNQPQHF. In nucleotides, the CDR3 is TGTGCCAGCAGTCCCGTGAGGGGCAATCAGCCCCAGCATTTT. The V call is TRBV6-5, the J call TRBJ1-5; D uncertain. The CDR3 is 14 amino acids. CDR1 is MNHEY, CDR2 SVGAGI, per germline. V was cut by 5 bases and J by 2 bases, with 10 bases left in between.

This chain links TRBV19 with TRBJ1-6, with D tentatively TRBD1 (5 bases). Per the germline V gene, CDR1 is LNHDA and CDR2 is SQIVND (reference sequence). Trimming cost V 5 bases and J 6 bases, with 14 bases left between them. The CDR3 sequence is 15 residues long. As DNA, the CDR3 is TGTGCCAGTAGTCCCCAGGACAACAGTAATTCACCCCTCCACTTT. It translates to CASSPQDNSNSPLHF.

The chain employs TRBV28 and TRBJ1-4, with 9 positions matching TRBD1. The germline V gene encodes CDR1 MDHEN and CDR2 SYDVKM. CDR3 size: 15 residues. V gave up 5 bases and J gave up 4 bases; unmatched junction bases: 5. The CDR3 here is CASSRGQGYNEKLFF. The DNA of the CDR3 is TGTGCCAGCAGTCGAGGACAGGGGTATAATGAAAAACTGTTTTTT.

The chain couples TRBV27 to TRBJ1-5; 7 nucleotides line up with TRBD1. This CDR3 region has 16 residues. Per the germline V gene, CDR1 is MNHEY and CDR2 is SMNVEV (reference sequence). V dropped 3 bases and J dropped 3; count of bases not matched to a gene: 8. The CDR3, as DNA: TGTGCCAGCAGTTTTTCGACAGGGAGCATCAATCAGCCCCAGCATTTT. Amino acids: CASSFSTGSINQPQHF.

This chain uses TRBV7-8 with TRBJ1-2; D remains unclear. Germline V lookup: CDR1 SGHVS, CDR2 FQNEAQ. The CDR3 sequence is 14 residues long. Trimming removed 1 base at V and 1 base at J, with 7 bases between. CDR3 sequence: CASSLGGHNYGYTF. In DNA, the CDR3 is TGTGCCAGCAGCTTAGGAGGTCATAACTATGGCTACACCTTC. The whole variable domain, filled in from reference TRBV7-8 and TRBJ1-2, reads GAGVSQSPRYKVAKRGQDVALRCDPISGHVSLFWYQQALGQGPEFLTYFQNEAQLDKSGLPSDRFFAERPEGSVSTLKIQRTQQEDSAVYLCASSLGGHNYGYTFGSGTRLTVV.

The chain combines TRBV3-1 (or the pseudogene TRBV3-2) with TRBJ1-2, with TRBD1 matching 9 bases. Germline CDR1 and CDR2: LGHDT and YNNKEL (reference sequence). V lost 3 bases, J lost 6 bases, and 5 bases stayed unmatched. This CDR3 contains 14 residues. CDR3 region: CASSHRTGAHGYTF. The CDR3 DNA reads TGTGCCAGCAGCCACCGGACAGGGGCACATGGCTACACCTTC.

This chain links TRBV10-3 with TRBJ1-3, with TRBD1 identical over 8 bases. Looked up from germline, CDR1 is ENHRY and CDR2 is SYGVKD. With 2 bases clipped from V and 7 bases from J, the junction kept 4 bases outside the gene matches. This CDR3 spans 14 amino acids. The CDR3 bases are TGTGCCATCAGTGAGCTGGGACAGGCTAACACCATATATTTT. It codes for CAISELGQANTIYF.

For the CDR3, the DNA is TGTGCCAGCAGCCTAGACCCCGGATCCTACGAGCAGTACTTC. Its protein product is CASSLDPGSYEQYF. The chain links TRBV2 to TRBJ2-7, with D hard to call. V was cut by 6 bases and J by 1 base, with 13 bases left in between. The germline V gene has CDR1 SNHLY and CDR2 FYNNEI. There are 14 residues in the CDR3.

The gene calls are TRBV7-2 and TRBJ2-7; D call uncertain. Deletions cut 2 bases from V and 0 bases from J, with 5 bases between. From germline, CDR1 is SGHTA and CDR2 FQGNSA. CDR3 length: 13 amino acids. In DNA form, the CDR3 reads TGTGCCAGCAGCTTACCGAGCTCCTACGAGCAGTACTTC. Translation: CASSLPSSYEQYF.

This clone was recorded only once. This chain links TRBV2 with TRBJ1-1; the match to TRBD1 covers 7 bases. V trimming: 6 bases; J trimming: 2 bases; junction bases outside the gene matches: 3. Germline CDR1 and CDR2: SNHLY and FYNNEI. The CDR3 has 13 residues. This CDR3 is CASRTGANTEAFF. The CDR3 region has the DNA TGTGCCAGCAGAACAGGGGCAAACACTGAAGCTTTCTTT.

V gene TRBV30 combines with J gene TRBJ1-6; 9 nucleotides agree with TRBD1. The CDR3 spans 14 residues. V lost 1 base to trimming and J lost 6 bases; unmatched junction nucleotides: 1. Germline values: CDR1 GTSNPN, CDR2 SVGIG (reference sequence). The CDR3: CAWSGQGGNSPLHF. In DNA, the CDR3 is TGTGCCTGGAGTGGACAGGGGGGTAATTCACCCCTCCACTTT.

The J gene is TRBJ2-3, the V gene TRBV7-9; 9 bases are a match to TRBD1. Germline V gene data show CDR1 as SEHNR and CDR2 as FQNEAQ (reference sequence). The length of the CDR3 is 18 residues. After removal of 4 bases from V and 2 bases from J, the junction contained 13 bases not matched to a gene. CDR3: CASSYKVTGGAFTDTQYF. The CDR3 coding sequence is TGTGCCAGCAGCTATAAAGTTACAGGGGGCGCATTCACAGATACGCAGTATTTT.

CDR3 loop: CASSLESGLAGEQYF. Written as DNA, the CDR3 is TGTGCCAGCAGCTTGGAATCGGGACTAGCCGGGGAGCAGTACTTC. V and J are TRBV5-4 and TRBJ2-7, with 9 bases aligning to TRBD2. The V gene's germline CDR1 is SGHNT and CDR2 YYREEE (reference sequence). The CDR3 has 15 residues. Trimming removed 0 bases from V and 7 bases from J; junction bases left unmatched: 8.

The table lists this clone with a few counts. This chain uses TRBV19 with TRBJ2-7; possible D gene TRBD1, 6 bases. Trimming cost V 3 bases and J 5 bases, with 11 bases left between them. CDR3 length: 13 residues. Germline V CDR1 and CDR2: LNHDA, SQIVND (reference sequence). The CDR3, as DNA: TGTGCCAGTAGTATGGGCAGGGGAAACGAGCAGTACTTC. Translated, it gives CASSMGRGNEQYF.